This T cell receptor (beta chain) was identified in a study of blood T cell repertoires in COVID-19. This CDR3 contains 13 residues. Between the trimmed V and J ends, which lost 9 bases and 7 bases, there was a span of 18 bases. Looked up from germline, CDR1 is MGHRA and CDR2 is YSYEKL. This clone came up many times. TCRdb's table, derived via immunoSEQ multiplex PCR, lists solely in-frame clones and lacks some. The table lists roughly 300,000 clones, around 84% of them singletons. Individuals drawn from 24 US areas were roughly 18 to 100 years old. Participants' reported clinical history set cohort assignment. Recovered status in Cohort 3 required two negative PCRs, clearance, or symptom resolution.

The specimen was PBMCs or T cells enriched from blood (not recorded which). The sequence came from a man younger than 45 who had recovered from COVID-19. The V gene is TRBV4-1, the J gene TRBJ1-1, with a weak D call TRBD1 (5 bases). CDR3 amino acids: CASAARAGIEAFF. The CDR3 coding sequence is TGCGCCAGTGCTGCCAGGGCAGGTATTGAAGCTTTCTTT.